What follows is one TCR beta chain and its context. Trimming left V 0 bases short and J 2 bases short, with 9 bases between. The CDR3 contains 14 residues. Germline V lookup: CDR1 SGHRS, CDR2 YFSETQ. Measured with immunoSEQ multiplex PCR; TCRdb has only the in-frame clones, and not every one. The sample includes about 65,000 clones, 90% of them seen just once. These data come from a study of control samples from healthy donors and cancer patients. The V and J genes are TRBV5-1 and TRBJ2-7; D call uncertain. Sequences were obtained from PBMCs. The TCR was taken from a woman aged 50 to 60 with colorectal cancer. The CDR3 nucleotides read TGCGCCAGCAGCTTGGACCCAGCTACCTACGAGCAGTACTTC. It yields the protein CASSLDPATYEQYF.